This T cell receptor (beta chain) was observed in a study of blood T cell repertoires in COVID-19 (dated by TCRdb to 2019 to 2021). Looking at the study overall: The collaborator samples originated in the United States, Italy and Spain and spanned the acute and convalescent phases of COVID-19. The repertoires were released in a freely available public database intended as a resource for research on the immune response to SARS-CoV-2. The sample metadata nearly always contained a de-identified subject ID, COVID-19 status, age in years and sex. The samples were drawn from two sources: the first 160 participants of the ongoing ImmuneRACE study, and 950 to 1,500 subjects contributed by 6 global collaborators. HLA class I and class II types, where available, came from metadata supplied by the sample provider rather than from assay-based typing. Deeply sampled blood TCRbeta repertoires from subjects exposed to, actively infected with, or recovered from COVID-19 were included in the dataset. The material from the prospective study consisted of cDNA or gDNA derived from T cells, B-cell-depleted T cells, or PBMCs. Results and caveats for the whole study, not just this receptor: The amount of clinical and demographic metadata varied by source and participant and was provided uncurated.

From cysteine to phenylalanine, the CDR3 is 13 amino acids long. Of the read, only the CDR3 DNA is kept; its 39 bases are in frame from base 1. CDR1 and CDR2 are read off the germline V gene as SQVTM and ANQGSEA. V is pruned by 5 bases and J by 3 bases, leaving 4 bases of the junction without a gene match. At one collaborating source in Seattle, patients were enrolled during active infection and were followed longitudinally through the course of disease. Collaborating institutions collected whole blood in K2EDTA tubes following their own protocols. Collaborator samples were shipped for TCRbeta analysis as frozen whole blood, isolated PBMCs, or DNA extracted from either sample type. In the case of this clone: Its recognized antigen is unknown. One base away there is no much larger clone; base qualities are not given.

The immunoSEQ Assay, a bias-controlled multiplex PCR, was used to amplify TCRbeta CDR3 regions from genomic DNA. Turning to the authors' computational methods: The number of nucleated cells in each sample was estimated from the amplification of reference gene primers within the assay. Sequence reads were collapsed and filtered to measure the absolute abundance of every unique TCRbeta CDR3 rearrangement. For each sample, productive Simpson clonality was calculated as the square root of Simpson's diversity index across productive rearrangements. TCRdb re-hosts the immuneACCESS table, in-frame sequences only. Its copies lack some clones; in the studies checked, an unresolved V gene accounts for under half of them, and the cause for the rest is not known. V and J calls and clone size come straight from that table; D and trimming were deduced from the DNA. This sample lists roughly 300,000 clones; about 81% were detected once. The top ten constitute more than 1.4% of the sample.

This clonotype originated in a human donor with COVID-19, enrolled during active disease. The donor label of this sample is uncertain. Sequenced sample: peripheral blood. This chain is built from TRBV29-1 and TRBJ1-1; 9 central bases correspond to TRBD1. The sequenced DNA is TGCAGCGTTCCGAGACAGGGGGACACTGAAGCTTTCTTT. It encodes CSVPRQGDTEAFF.